This T cell receptor (beta chain) appears in the sequencing data of a study of CD8 T cells in Susac syndrome. It was with random hexamers that about 0.45 to 1 ug RNA was reverse transcribed. The amplification used immunoSEQ multiplex PCR on TCR beta CDR3; it spanned 54 Vbeta and 13 Jbeta. MiXCR was run by TCRdb on the immunoSEQ multiplex PCR reads, yielding one entry per CDR3 protein. The repertoire holds 100,000 to 150,000 distinct CDR3 sequences, with approximately 96% as singletons. Matching for age and sex applied to the controls, who were healthy donors. Negative isolation yielded CD4+ and CD8+ T cells, and FACS enriched TEMRA cells. Trimming removed 1 base at V and 2 bases at J, with 12 bases between. The CDR3 has 16 residues. Germline V lookup: CDR1 SEHNR, CDR2 FQNEAQ (reference sequence).

The receptor's source is a human donor in good health. This chain uses TRBV7-9 with TRBJ1-3, with D possibly matching TRBD1 (5 bases). The sequenced material came from CD4+ T cells from PBMCs. CDR3 nucleotide sequence: TGTGCCAGCAGCTTAGGGGGCAGGACAACTGGAAACACCATATATTTT. This translates into CASSLGGRTTGNTIYF.